The 32 T cell receptor beta chains below all came from one sample that was sequenced in a study of cytomegalovirus exposure and HLA in healthy donors. The primer mix had 60 Vbeta and 13 Jbeta primers. Libraries were prepared by immunoSEQ multiplex PCR; TCRdb keeps only in-frame clonotypes and omits some of them. This sample carries 75,000 to 95,000 clones, approximately 79% of them seen once, and the ten largest clones take about an eighth. The sequenced sample was PBMCs. The receptors were sampled from a human donor in good health.

CDR3 nucleotide sequence: TGCGCCAGCAGCTTGGGCCAGGCAGACGACACTGAAGCTTTCTTT. As protein: CASSLGQADDTEAFF. The chain links TRBV5-1 to TRBJ1-1; D gene ambiguous. CDR3 length: 15 residues. The V end was cut by 0 bases, the J end by 3 bases, with 12 bases between. Germline CDR1 is SGHRS and CDR2 is YFSETQ.

This chain connects TRBV5-1 to TRBJ1-1; D unresolved. Germline assignment: CDR1 SGHRS and CDR2 YFSETQ. Trimming took off 0 bases at V and 6 bases at J, with 12 bases between the two ends. The CDR3 length is 14 residues. In DNA form, the CDR3 reads TGCGCCAGCAGCTTGGATCCCAGTGGTGCTGAAGCTTTCTTT. Residues: CASSLDPSGAEAFF.

This clone was counted only a few times. The V and J genes are TRBV5-8 and TRBJ2-7; D may be TRBD1 (6 bases). The V end was cut by 0 bases, the J end by 4 bases, with 8 bases between. Germline loops: CDR1 SGHTS, CDR2 YDEGEE. The CDR3 covers 13 residues. This CDR3 reads CASSLDREYEQYF. The CDR3 DNA reads TGTGCCAGCAGCTTGGACAGGGAGTACGAGCAGTACTTC.

The rearrangement links TRBV7-9 to TRBJ2-5; D is unclear. This CDR3 has 15 amino acids. V was shortened by 1 base and J by 2 bases, with 11 bases between the two germline ends. The germline gives CDR1 SEHNR, CDR2 FQNEAQ (reference sequence). The CDR3 loop reads CASSLELGGQETQYF. DNA for the CDR3: TGTGCCAGCAGCTTAGAATTAGGCGGACAAGAGACCCAGTACTTC.

V usage is TRBV2 and J usage is TRBJ1-3; the D gene is possibly TRBD1 (6 bases). Germline CDR1 and CDR2: SNHLY and FYNNEI. Trimming took off 6 bases at V and 0 bases at J, with 9 bases between the two ends. The CDR3 totals 14 residues. The CDR3 sequence: CASRRDNSGNTIYF. The DNA of the CDR3 is TGTGCCAGCAGGAGGGACAACTCTGGAAACACCATATATTTT.

The V gene is TRBV11-2, the J gene TRBJ2-2; 12 nucleotides align to TRBD2. The CDR3 consists of 15 residues. Trimming cost V 7 bases and J 7 bases; bases outside gene matches: 7. CDR1 is SGHAT, CDR2 FQNNGV, per germline. DNA for the CDR3: TGTGCCAGCACCCAACTAGCGGGGGGCTTCGGGGAGCTGTTTTTT. It yields the protein CASTQLAGGFGELFF.

The V call is TRBV19, the J call TRBJ2-3; 12 bases are shared with TRBD2. The length of the CDR3 is 15 residues. CDR1 is LNHDA and CDR2 is SQIVND in the germline V gene (reference sequence). J lost 5 bases, V lost 6 bases, and 6 bases had no gene match. CDR3 amino acids: CASRLAGGPVDTQYF. The CDR3, as DNA: TGTGCCAGTAGGCTAGCGGGGGGGCCGGTAGATACGCAGTATTTT.

A remark on this clone: The junction differs from germline at one of its ends, possibly a read error. This sequence joins TRBV2 and TRBJ1-2, with D tentatively TRBD1 (5 bases). CDR1 is SNHLY and CDR2 is FYNNEI in the germline V gene. CDR3 length equals 14 residues. The CDR3 DNA reads as TGTGCCAGCAGAAGACAGAGAGTCGGCTATGGCTACCCCTTC. This sequence encodes CASRRQRVGYGYPF. The full variable domain, with the rest looked up from reference TRBV2 and TRBJ1-2, is EPEVTQTPSHQVTQMGQEVILRCVPISNHLYFYWYRQILGQKVEFLVSFYNNEISEKSEIFDDQFSVERPDGSNFTLKIRSTKLEDSAMYFCASRRQRVGYGYPFGSGTRLTVV.

This clone was detected once. The chain has TRBV10-3 and TRBJ1-2; D perhaps matches TRBD1 (6 bases). V dropped 3 bases and J dropped 8 bases, with 7 bases sitting between them. The CDR3 is 11 residues long. Germline V lookup: CDR1 ENHRY, CDR2 SYGVKD. The chain's CDR3 is CAISEGGGYTF. The DNA for the CDR3 is TGTGCCATCAGTGAAGGGGGAGGCTACACCTTC.

This clone was counted a few times. CDR3 amino acids: CASSPTGGGNGYTF. The CDR3 nucleotides are TGTGCCAGCAGCCCGACAGGGGGTGGTAATGGCTACACCTTC. V gene TRBV7-2 combines with J gene TRBJ1-2; 9 nucleotides line up with TRBD1. The CDR3 is made up of 14 amino acids. J lost 6 bases, V lost 5 bases, and 7 bases had no gene match. The germline V gene has CDR1 SGHTA and CDR2 FQGNSA.

This chain uses TRBV6-5 with TRBJ1-2; D is ambiguous. The CDR3 length is 14 residues. V was trimmed by 4 bases and J by 5 bases, leaving 14 bases between them. Germline lookup yields CDR1 MNHEY and CDR2 SVGAGI. DNA for the CDR3: TGTGCCAGCAGTTCCCCGGGATGGCGGTATGGCTACACCTTC. The encoded protein is CASSSPGWRYGYTF.

The gene calls are TRBV10-1 and TRBJ1-6, with a possible D match to TRBD1 (6 bases). Germline V lookup: CDR1 WNHNN, CDR2 SYGVQD (reference sequence). V dropped 0 bases and J dropped 8 bases, with 8 bases sitting between them. The CDR3 covers 14 residues. CDR3 bases: TGCGCCAGCAGTGAGTCGGCAGGGGATTCACCCCTCCACTTT. This translates into CASSESAGDSPLHF.

This chain links TRBV9 with TRBJ1-2; 9 nucleotides align to TRBD1. Germline V gives CDR1 SGDLS, CDR2 YYNGEE. This CDR3 contains 13 residues. J was trimmed by 9 bases and V by 3 bases; bases with no gene match: 6. The CDR3 DNA reads as TGTGCCAGCAGCGCTGGGACAGGGTTGAGCTACACCTTC. Its translation is CASSAGTGLSYTF.

This clone was picked up a small number of times. This sequence joins TRBV5-4 and TRBJ1-4; D remains ambiguous. V lost 4 bases to trimming and J lost 8 bases, with 18 bases between them. This CDR3 is 15 amino acids long. Looked up from germline, CDR1 is SGHNT and CDR2 is YYREEE (reference sequence). The CDR3 DNA reads as TGTGCCAGCAGCGAAAGGACGGGTTCGGGGGAAAAACTGTTTTTT. This translates into CASSERTGSGEKLFF.

In its sample, this clone was seen a few times. V gene TRBV4-1 combines with J gene TRBJ2-7; 7 nucleotides line up with TRBD1. Trimming cost V 4 bases and J 3 bases; bases outside gene matches: 6. The CDR3 is made up of 14 amino acids. Germline V gene lookup returns CDR1 MGHRA and CDR2 YSYEKL. The CDR3, as DNA: TGCGCCAGCAGCCTTAGGACAGGCGACTACGAGCAGTACTTC. The encoded protein is CASSLRTGDYEQYF.

The rearrangement uses TRBV6-5 and TRBJ2-3; 7 bases agree with TRBD2. CDR1 is MNHEY, CDR2 SVGAGI, per germline. V lost 2 bases, J lost 2 bases, and 4 bases stayed unmatched. The length of the CDR3 is 15 residues. CDR3 region: CASSYAGEHTDTQYF. The CDR3 DNA sequence: TGTGCCAGCAGTTACGCGGGGGAACACACAGATACGCAGTATTTT.

The J gene is TRBJ1-1, the V gene TRBV6-5; D may be TRBD1 (6 bases). The CDR3 runs to 15 residues. With 0 bases removed from V and 3 bases from J, the gap between germline ends came to 11 bases. From germline, CDR1 is MNHEY and CDR2 SVGAGI. The CDR3 DNA reads as TGTGCCAGCAGTTACTCTGTGGGGGCGGACACTGAAGCTTTCTTT. This sequence encodes CASSYSVGADTEAFF.

The rearrangement links TRBV4-3 to TRBJ2-7, with 7 bases aligning to TRBD1. Germline CDR1 is LGHNA and CDR2 is YSLEER. Losses at the gene ends were 0 bases for V and 3 bases for J; bases not matched to a gene: 5. The CDR3 sequence is 15 residues long. The CDR3 loop reads CASSQEGTAFYEQYF. CDR3 DNA: TGCGCCAGCAGCCAAGAAGGGACAGCGTTCTACGAGCAGTACTTC.

The chain links TRBV2 to TRBJ2-2, with 8 bases aligning to TRBD1. CDR1 SNHLY and CDR2 FYNNEI come from the germline V gene. The CDR3 spans 15 residues. V lost 7 bases and J lost 0; bases outside the gene matches: 4. DNA of the CDR3: TGTGCCAGCACCCGGACAGGGACGAACACCGGGGAGCTGTTTTTT. Protein sequence: CASTRTGTNTGELFF.

J is TRBJ1-5 and V is TRBV27; 7 positions match TRBD1. CDR1 and CDR2 (germline): MNHEY, SMNVEV (reference sequence). V gave up 7 bases and J gave up 6 bases; unmatched junction bases: 6. The CDR3 is 13 residues long. CDR3 DNA sequence: TGTGCCAGCAAAACAGGGGCGGGTCAGCCCCAGCATTTT. Protein product: CASKTGAGQPQHF.

The rearrangement links TRBV7-9 to TRBJ2-2, with a possible D match to TRBD1 (6 bases). Germline V gene lookup returns CDR1 SEHNR and CDR2 FQNEAQ (reference sequence). V was clipped by 1 base and J by 5 bases, with 8 bases between them. The CDR3 sequence is 14 residues long. In DNA form, the CDR3 reads TGTGCCAGCAGCTTAGGGACAGTAACCGGGGAGCTGTTTTTT. Translating gives CASSLGTVTGELFF.

J is TRBJ1-4 and V is TRBV7-8; D might be TRBD1 (5 bases). The CDR3 extends over 15 amino acids. Trimming removed 4 bases from V and 2 bases from J, with 11 bases in between. From germline, CDR1 is SGHVS and CDR2 FQNEAQ. The DNA for the CDR3 is TGTGCCAGCAGCTCTGGGGGGGGGACTAATGAAAAACTGTTTTTT. Its protein product is CASSSGGGTNEKLFF.

The chain couples TRBV6-5 to TRBJ2-3; D gene ambiguous. V was trimmed by 7 bases and J by 0 bases, leaving 8 bases between them. This CDR3 is built from 13 residues. From germline, CDR1 is MNHEY and CDR2 SVGAGI. The CDR3 loop reads CASTPHSTDTQYF. The CDR3 region has the DNA TGTGCCAGCACCCCCCATAGCACAGATACGCAGTATTTT.

This clone was detected once. The rearrangement links TRBV27 to TRBJ2-7; 8 nucleotides agree with TRBD2. The CDR3 sequence is 13 residues long. In germline, CDR1 is MNHEY, CDR2 SMNVEV (reference sequence). After removal of 3 bases from V and 7 bases from J, the junction contained 5 bases not matched to a gene. CDR3 amino acids: CASSFFPGGEQYF. Written as DNA, the CDR3 is TGTGCCAGCAGTTTTTTCCCGGGAGGGGAGCAGTACTTC.

The chain employs TRBV7-9 and TRBJ1-4; D gene unclear. The V gene's germline CDR1 is SEHNR and CDR2 FQNEAQ (reference sequence). This CDR3 spans 14 amino acids. The V and J ends lost 6 bases and 6 bases respectively, with 14 bases between them. CDR3 sequence (DNA): TGTGCCAGCAGTCCGGACTTGCCACATGAAAAACTGTTTTTT. The encoded protein is CASSPDLPHEKLFF.

The chain combines TRBV19 with TRBJ1-6; TRBD1 is a possible D gene (5 bases). V gave up 7 bases and J gave up 9 bases, with 13 bases separating them. The germline V gene has CDR1 LNHDA and CDR2 SQIVND (reference sequence). The CDR3 totals 13 residues. The CDR3 loop reads CASNRFLGSPLHF. The CDR3 DNA reads as TGTGCCAGTAACAGGTTTTTGGGTTCACCCCTCCACTTT.

The V call is TRBV12-5, the J call TRBJ2-7, with 8 bases fitting TRBD1. Germline CDR1 LGHNT, CDR2 FRNRAP. CDR3 length: 14 amino acids. V lost 0 bases and J lost 5; bases outside the gene matches: 3. CDR3 sequence: CASGLVQGVDEQYF. CDR3 DNA sequence: TGTGCTAGTGGTTTGGTACAGGGGGTTGACGAGCAGTACTTC.

The V gene is TRBV15, the J gene TRBJ1-2; a possible D gene is TRBD1 (5 bases). Trimming removed 1 base from V and 3 bases from J, with 15 bases in between. Germline V gives CDR1 LNHNV, CDR2 YYDKDF (reference sequence). This CDR3 region has 16 residues. The CDR3 is CATSRAEGYGDYGYTF. The DNA of the CDR3 is TGTGCCACCAGCAGAGCGGAGGGGTATGGGGACTATGGCTACACCTTC.

The J gene is TRBJ1-1, the V gene TRBV29-1; 7 bases match TRBD1. V gave up 6 bases and J gave up 1 base; unmatched junction bases: 5. CDR3 length equals 13 residues. The germline V gene encodes CDR1 SQVTM and CDR2 ANQGSEA. CDR3 region: CSVAGTENTEAFF. The CDR3 DNA is TGCAGCGTCGCCGGGACAGAGAACACTGAAGCTTTCTTT.

The CDR3 region has the DNA TGTGCCAGCAGTTCAGGGGGCCACGGCTACACCTTC. Translating it yields CASSSGGHGYTF. The chain joins TRBV6-5 to TRBJ1-2; 8 nucleotides match TRBD1. V trimming: 4 bases; J trimming: 8 bases; junction bases outside the gene matches: 3. Germline V CDR1 and CDR2: MNHEY, SVGAGI. The CDR3 totals 12 residues.

For this clone: Relative to the germline gene, one junction end is altered; a read error may explain this. J is TRBJ2-5 and V is TRBV7-7, with 8 positions matching TRBD2. Germline loops: CDR1 SSHAT, CDR2 FNYEAQ (reference sequence). The CDR3 runs to 15 residues. CDR3: CASSRGSSGAETQYF. The CDR3 coding sequence is TGTGCTAGCAGCCGCGGTAGTAGCGGGGCAGAGACCCAGTACTTC.

The chain recombines TRBV29-1 with TRBJ2-5; 9 bases fit TRBD1. This CDR3 spans 14 amino acids. Germline V gene data show CDR1 as SQVTM and CDR2 as ANQGSEA. V was clipped by 6 bases and J by 3 bases; unmatched bases: 8. In nucleotides, the CDR3 is TGCAGCGTGGCCGCCGGGACAGGGAAAGAGACCCAGTACTTC. This codes for CSVAAGTGKETQYF.